The clone carrying this TCR beta chain came up a few times. These data come from a study of blood T cell repertoires in COVID-19. As for the study in general: Researchers got acute and convalescent COVID-19 samples from the United States, Italy and Spain. T cells, B-cell-depleted T cells, or PBMCs provided the cDNA or gDNA that served as material.

V was shortened by 11 bases and J by 6 bases, with 16 bases between the two germline ends. The germline gives CDR1 SGHTA, CDR2 FQGTGA. The CDR3 is 13 amino acids. How the authors handled the data: Nucleated cell number was recorded as an estimate derived from reference gene primer amplification. Profiled with immunoSEQ multiplex PCR; TCRdb holds only in-frame clones, not every one. The D gene and trimming were derived from the DNA, and the V and J assignments and clone size from that table. Of approximately 52,000 clones in the sample, more than 85% were seen once. J is TRBJ2-2 and V is TRBV7-3; D unresolved. Material: peripheral blood. The sequence came from a man between 45 and 60 years old with acute or convalescent COVID-19. The CDR3 here is CASQASVAGELFF. In nucleotides, the CDR3 is TGTGCCTCCCAGGCAAGTGTGGCCGGGGAGCTGTTTTTT.